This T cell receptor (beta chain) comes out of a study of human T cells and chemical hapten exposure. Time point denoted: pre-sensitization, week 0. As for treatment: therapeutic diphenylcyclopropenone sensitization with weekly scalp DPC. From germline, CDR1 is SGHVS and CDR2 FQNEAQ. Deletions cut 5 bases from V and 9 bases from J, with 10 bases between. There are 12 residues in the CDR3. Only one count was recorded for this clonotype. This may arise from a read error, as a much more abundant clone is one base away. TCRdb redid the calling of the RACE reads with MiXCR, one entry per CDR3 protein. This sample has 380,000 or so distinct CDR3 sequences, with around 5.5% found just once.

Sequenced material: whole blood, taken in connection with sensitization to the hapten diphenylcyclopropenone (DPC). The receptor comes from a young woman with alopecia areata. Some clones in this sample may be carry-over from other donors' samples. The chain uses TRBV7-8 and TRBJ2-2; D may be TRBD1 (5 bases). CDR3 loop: CASSRNRRELFF. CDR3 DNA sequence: TGTGCCAGCAGCCGAAACAGGAGGGAGCTGTTTTTT.